Listed here are 15 T cell receptor beta chains from one sample, sequenced in a study of CD8 T cells in Susac syndrome. An input of about 0.5 to 1 ug of RNA was subjected to reverse transcription using random hexamers. TCRdb fed the immunoSEQ multiplex PCR reads into MiXCR, producing one record per CDR3 protein. Found here are fewer than 90,000 distinct CDR3 sequences, 94% of them singletons; the top ten hold approximately 0.9%. Sequencing used CD8+ T cells from PBMCs. Every receptor here comes from a human donor with Susac syndrome.

This clonotype appeared once. CDR3 amino acids: CASSPDTPGTAKIEQYF. The CDR3 DNA is TGTGCCAGCAGCCCAGACACTCCCGGGACAGCGAAAATCGAGCAGTACTTC. The chain links TRBV3-1 to TRBJ2-7; 7 bases fit TRBD1. Germline CDR1 is LGHDT and CDR2 is YNNKEL (reference sequence). The CDR3 has 17 residues. V lost 4 bases, J lost 6 bases, and 18 bases stayed unmatched.

The rearrangement joins TRBV11-1 to TRBJ2-1, with D tentatively TRBD2 (5 bases). Trimming took off 3 bases at V and 0 bases at J, with 9 bases between the two ends. This CDR3 spans 15 amino acids. Germline V gene lookup returns CDR1 SGHAT and CDR2 FQDESV (reference sequence). CDR3 DNA sequence: TGTGCCAGCAGCTTGGACTGGAGCTCCTACAATGAGCAGTTCTTC. It encodes CASSLDWSSYNEQFF.

The gene calls are TRBV7-2 and TRBJ1-2; D gene uncertain. V dropped 5 bases and J dropped 7 bases, with 14 bases sitting between them. CDR1 and CDR2 (germline): SGHTA, FQGNSA. This CDR3 has 13 residues. The CDR3 spells CASSPSGVGGYTF. The CDR3 bases are TGTGCCAGCAGCCCCTCCGGGGTGGGTGGCTACACCTTC.

This chain uses TRBV2 with TRBJ2-7; perhaps TRBD2 as D (5 bases). V lost 2 bases to trimming and J lost 0 bases, with 14 bases between them. This CDR3 has 16 residues. Germline values: CDR1 SNHLY, CDR2 FYNNEI. CDR3: CASSEPQSGLSYEQYF. CDR3 coding DNA: TGTGCCAGCAGTGAACCTCAAAGCGGCCTCTCCTACGAGCAGTACTTC. Filled out from reference TRBV2 and TRBJ2-7, the complete variable domain reads EPEVTQTPSHQVTQMGQEVILRCVPISNHLYFYWYRQILGQKVEFLVSFYNNEISEKSEIFDDQFSVERPDGSNFTLKIRSTKLEDSAMYFCASSEPQSGLSYEQYFGPGTRLTVT.

The genes are TRBV12-3 or TRBV12-4 and TRBJ1-4; D might be TRBD1 (6 bases). Between the trimmed V and J ends, which lost 7 bases and 6 bases, there was a span of 18 bases. The CDR3 is 15 residues long. This CDR3 is CASNQQGGEDEKLFF. The CDR3 DNA is TGTGCCAGCAATCAACAGGGAGGAGAAGATGAAAAACTGTTTTTT.

The rearrangement joins TRBV4-2 to TRBJ2-5, with unresolved D. The CDR3 is made up of 17 amino acids. Germline assignment: CDR1 LGHNA and CDR2 YNFKEQ. The germline V and J ends were trimmed by 0 bases and 1 base, with 15 bases remaining between them. CDR3 in amino acids: CASSQESAMISQETQYF. As DNA, the CDR3 is TGTGCCAGCAGCCAAGAATCAGCTATGATATCCCAAGAGACCCAGTACTTC.

The gene calls are TRBV3-1 and TRBJ2-1; D gene ambiguous. The CDR3 is made up of 12 amino acids. V dropped 4 bases and J dropped 6 bases, with 7 bases sitting between them. The germline V gene encodes CDR1 LGHDT and CDR2 YNNKEL (reference sequence). The CDR3 nucleotides are TGTGCCAGCAGCCCTTACACCAATGAGCAGTTCTTC. It is translated as CASSPYTNEQFF.

This clonotype was detected once. V gene TRBV5-1 combines with J gene TRBJ1-1; D may be TRBD1 (5 bases). Germline-derived CDR1 and CDR2 are SGHRS and YFSETQ. This CDR3 has 11 amino acids. V lost 6 bases to trimming and J lost 5 bases, with 8 bases between them. CDR3 region: CASMGPTEAFF. The CDR3 DNA is TGCGCCAGCATGGGGCCTACTGAAGCTTTCTTT.

This chain connects TRBV30 to TRBJ2-3; the D is unclear. CDR3 length: 13 residues. Germline V lookup: CDR1 GTSNPN, CDR2 SVGIG (reference sequence). V gave up 0 bases and J gave up 5 bases, with 9 bases separating them. CDR3 region: CAWSVGARDTQYF. CDR3 DNA: TGTGCCTGGAGTGTTGGTGCCCGAGATACGCAGTATTTT.

The genes are TRBV28 and TRBJ2-3, with 9 bases identical to TRBD2. The CDR3 is made up of 15 amino acids. V lost 5 bases to trimming and J lost 3 bases; unmatched junction nucleotides: 6. Germline loops: CDR1 MDHEN, CDR2 SYDVKM. As DNA, the CDR3 is TGTGCCAGCAGTCCGGGACTAGCTCTAACAGATACGCAGTATTTT. Protein: CASSPGLALTDTQYF.

This clonotype counts as medium-sized. This chain uses TRBV5-1 with TRBJ1-5, with 7 bases identical to TRBD1. With V trimmed by 4 bases and J by 7 bases, 5 bases remained unmatched. The germline CDR1 and CDR2 sequences are SGHRS and YFSETQ. The CDR3 loop spans 13 amino acids. The DNA of the CDR3 is TGCGCCAGCAGCCTAGGGGGCTGGCAGCCCCAGCATTTT. This sequence encodes CASSLGGWQPQHF.

The chain recombines TRBV11-2 with TRBJ2-1; D gene uncertain. The germline V and J ends were trimmed by 5 bases and 0 bases, with 11 bases remaining between them. This CDR3 spans 15 amino acids. Germline CDR1 is SGHAT and CDR2 is FQNNGV. DNA for the CDR3: TGTGCCAGCAGCCCTCATTTTGGCTCCTACAATGAGCAGTTCTTC. This codes for CASSPHFGSYNEQFF.

This sequence joins TRBV29-1 and TRBJ2-5; D perhaps matches TRBD2 (6 bases). The CDR3 is 13 residues long. V was pared by 2 bases and J by 4 bases, with 11 bases between. Per the germline V gene, CDR1 is SQVTM and CDR2 is ANQGSEA. The CDR3: CSVESGVGETQYF. Written as DNA, the CDR3 is TGCAGCGTTGAATCGGGGGTCGGAGAGACCCAGTACTTC.

The V and J genes are TRBV11-1 and TRBJ2-1, with TRBD2 matching 8 bases. With V trimmed by 4 bases and J by 6 bases, 29 bases remained unmatched. The CDR3 totals 22 residues. Germline V gene lookup returns CDR1 SGHAT and CDR2 FQDESV (reference sequence). CDR3 residues: CASSSRPGSSGTSGTFFNEQFF. The CDR3 DNA reads as TGTGCCAGCAGCTCACGGCCTGGATCATCCGGGACTAGTGGGACGTTTTTCAATGAGCAGTTCTTC.

V gene TRBV7-2 combines with J gene TRBJ2-1; TRBD2 aligns across 13 bases. The germline V gene has CDR1 SGHTA and CDR2 FQGNSA. The CDR3 consists of 15 residues. Germline trimming cut 5 bases from V and 7 bases from J; bases unmatched to any gene: 5. As DNA, the CDR3 is TGTGCCAGCAGCCAACTAGCGGGAGGGATGAATGAGCAGTTCTTC. It is translated as CASSQLAGGMNEQFF.